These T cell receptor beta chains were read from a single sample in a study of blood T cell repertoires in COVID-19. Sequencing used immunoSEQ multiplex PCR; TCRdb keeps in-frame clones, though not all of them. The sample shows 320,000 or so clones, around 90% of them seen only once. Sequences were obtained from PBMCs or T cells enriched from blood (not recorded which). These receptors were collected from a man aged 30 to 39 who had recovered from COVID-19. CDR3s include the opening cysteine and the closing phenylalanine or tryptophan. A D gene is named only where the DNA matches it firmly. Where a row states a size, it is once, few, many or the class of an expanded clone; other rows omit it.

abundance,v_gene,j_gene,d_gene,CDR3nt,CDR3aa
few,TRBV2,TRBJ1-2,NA,TGTGCCAGCAGTGGAGGGTCCAACTATGGCTACACCTTC,CASSGGSNYGYTF
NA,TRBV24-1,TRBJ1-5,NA,TGTGCCACCAGTCTCGGCAGGAACAATCAGCCCCAGCATTTT,CATSLGRNNQPQHF
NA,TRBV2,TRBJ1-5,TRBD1,TGTGCCAGCAGTAGGGGGAGACAGGGCGGCCCCCAGCATTTT,CASSRGRQGGPQHF
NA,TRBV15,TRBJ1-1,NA,TGTGCCACCAGCAGAGAAAGGGGGACTGAAGCTTTCTTT,CATSRERGTEAFF
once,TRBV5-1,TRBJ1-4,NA,TGCGCCAGCAGCTTGGCCGGAGTAACTAATGAAAAACTGTTTTTT,CASSLAGVTNEKLFF
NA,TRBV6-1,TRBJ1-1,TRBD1,TGTGCCAGCAGTGACATCGGACAGGGAAACACTGAAGCTTTCTTT,CASSDIGQGNTEAFF
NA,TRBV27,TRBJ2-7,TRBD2,TGTGCCAGCAGTACGGGACTAGCGGGGATCGAGCAGTACTTC,CASSTGLAGIEQYF
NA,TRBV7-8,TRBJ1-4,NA,TGTGCCAGCAGCCCCATGGGGGGAGTAGATGAAAAACTGTTTTTT,CASSPMGGVDEKLFF
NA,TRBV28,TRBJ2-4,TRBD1,TGTGCCAGCAGTTTGGCCGGGACAGGGACCAAAAACATTCAGTACTTC,CASSLAGTGTKNIQYF
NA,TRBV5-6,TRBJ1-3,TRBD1,TGTGCCAGCAGCAGCCGCTGGACAGGGATTTTCTCTGGAAACACCATATATTTT,CASSSRWTGIFSGNTIYF
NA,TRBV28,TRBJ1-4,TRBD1,TGTGCCAGCAGTTTCACAGGGGATGAAAAACTGTTTTTT,CASSFTGDEKLFF
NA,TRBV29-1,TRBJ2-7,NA,TGCAGCGTTAGCGGGACAGGCACCTACGAGCAGTACTTC,CSVSGTGTYEQYF
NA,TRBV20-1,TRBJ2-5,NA,TGCAGTGCTAGTTTTTGGGCTACCCAACAGACCCAGTACTTC,CSASFWATQQTQYF
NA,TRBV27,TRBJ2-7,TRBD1,TGTGCCAGCAGTCCTTGGGCGGGACAGGGGGCGAGTAGGGGGCAGTACTTC,CASSPWAGQGASRGQYF
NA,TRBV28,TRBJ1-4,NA,TGTGCCAGCAGTTTGGCAGGGGAGGAAAAACTGTTTTTT,CASSLAGEEKLFF
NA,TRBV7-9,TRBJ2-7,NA,TGTGCCAGCAGCTTAGTGCGCTACGAGCAGTACTTC,CASSLVRYEQYF